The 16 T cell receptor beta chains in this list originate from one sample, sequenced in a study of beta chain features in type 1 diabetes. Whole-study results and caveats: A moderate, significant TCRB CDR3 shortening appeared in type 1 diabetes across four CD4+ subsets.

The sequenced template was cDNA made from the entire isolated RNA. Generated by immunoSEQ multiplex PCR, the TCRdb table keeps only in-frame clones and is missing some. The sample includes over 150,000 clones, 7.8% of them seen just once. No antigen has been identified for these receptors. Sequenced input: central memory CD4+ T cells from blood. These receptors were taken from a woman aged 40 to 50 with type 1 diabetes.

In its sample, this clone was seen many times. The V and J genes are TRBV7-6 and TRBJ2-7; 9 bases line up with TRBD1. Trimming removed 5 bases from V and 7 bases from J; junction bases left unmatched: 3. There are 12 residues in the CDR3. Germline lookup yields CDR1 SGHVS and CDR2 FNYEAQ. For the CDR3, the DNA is TGTGCCAGCAGCCCGACAGGGGGGGAGCAGTACTTC. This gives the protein CASSPTGGEQYF.

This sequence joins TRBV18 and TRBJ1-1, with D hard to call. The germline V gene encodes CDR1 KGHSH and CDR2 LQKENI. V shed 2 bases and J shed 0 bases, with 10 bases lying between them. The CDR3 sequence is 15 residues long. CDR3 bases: TGTGCCAGCTCACCAAATTTCATCATGAACACTGAAGCTTTCTTT. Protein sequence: CASSPNFIMNTEAFF.

CDR3 DNA: TGTGCCAGCAGCCCGGGGACAGCCACTGGAAACACCATATATTTT. Translated: CASSPGTATGNTIYF. The gene calls are TRBV14 and TRBJ1-3, with 7 bases aligning to TRBD1. The ends lost 4 bases at V and 2 bases at J; junction bases unmatched: 5. Germline CDR1 is SGHDN and CDR2 is FVKESK. The CDR3 extends over 15 amino acids.

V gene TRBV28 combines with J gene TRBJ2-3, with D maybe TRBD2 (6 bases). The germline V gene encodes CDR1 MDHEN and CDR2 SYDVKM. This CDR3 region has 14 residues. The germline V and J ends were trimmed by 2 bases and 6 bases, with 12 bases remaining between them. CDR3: CASSLRGRGDTQYF. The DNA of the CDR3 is TGTGCCAGCAGTTTAAGGGGTCGGGGGGATACGCAGTATTTT.

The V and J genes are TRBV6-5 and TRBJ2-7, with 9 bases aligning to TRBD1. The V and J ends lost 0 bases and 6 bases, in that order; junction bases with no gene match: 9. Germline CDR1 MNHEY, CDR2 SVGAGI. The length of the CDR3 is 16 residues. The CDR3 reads CASSYSSGTGHREQYF. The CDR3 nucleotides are TGTGCCAGCAGTTACTCGTCGGGGACAGGGCATCGCGAGCAGTACTTC.

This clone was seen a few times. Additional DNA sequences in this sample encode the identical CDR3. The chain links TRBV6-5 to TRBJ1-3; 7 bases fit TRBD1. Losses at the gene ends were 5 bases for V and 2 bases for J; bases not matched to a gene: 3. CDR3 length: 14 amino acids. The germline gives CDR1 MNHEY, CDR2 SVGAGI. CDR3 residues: CASSEQGTGNTIYF. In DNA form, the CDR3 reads TGTGCCAGCAGTGAACAGGGGACTGGAAACACCATATATTTT.

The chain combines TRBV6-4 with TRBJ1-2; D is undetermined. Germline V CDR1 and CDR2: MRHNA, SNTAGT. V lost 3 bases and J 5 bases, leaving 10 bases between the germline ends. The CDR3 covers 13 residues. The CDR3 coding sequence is TGTGCCAGCAGTGATGCGGGCGGGTATGGCTACACCTTC. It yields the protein CASSDAGGYGYTF.

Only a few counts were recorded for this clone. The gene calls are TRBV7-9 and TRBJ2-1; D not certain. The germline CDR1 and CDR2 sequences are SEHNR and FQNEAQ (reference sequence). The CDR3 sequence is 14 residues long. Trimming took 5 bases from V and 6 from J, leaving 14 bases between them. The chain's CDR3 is CASSRQESGNEQFF. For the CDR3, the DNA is TGTGCCAGCAGCCGCCAAGAGTCCGGCAATGAGCAGTTCTTC.

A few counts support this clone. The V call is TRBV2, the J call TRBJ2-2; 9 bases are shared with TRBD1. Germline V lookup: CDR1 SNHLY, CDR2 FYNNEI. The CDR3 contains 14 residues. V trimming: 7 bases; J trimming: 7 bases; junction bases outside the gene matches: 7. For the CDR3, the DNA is TGTGCCAGCACTCCGGGACAGGGAAGCGGGGAGCTGTTTTTT. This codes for CASTPGQGSGELFF.

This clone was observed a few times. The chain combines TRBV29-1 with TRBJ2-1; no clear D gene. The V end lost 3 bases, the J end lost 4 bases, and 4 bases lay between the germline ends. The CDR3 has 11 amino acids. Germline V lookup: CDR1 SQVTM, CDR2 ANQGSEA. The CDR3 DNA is TGCAGCGTTGACAGATACAATGAGCAGTTCTTC. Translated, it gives CSVDRYNEQFF.

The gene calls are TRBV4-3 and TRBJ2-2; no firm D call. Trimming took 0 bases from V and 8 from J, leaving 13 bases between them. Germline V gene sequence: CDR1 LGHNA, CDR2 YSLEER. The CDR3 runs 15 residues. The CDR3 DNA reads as TGCGCCAGCAGCCAAGATATTCGTGTAGTGGGGGAGCTGTTTTTT. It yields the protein CASSQDIRVVGELFF.

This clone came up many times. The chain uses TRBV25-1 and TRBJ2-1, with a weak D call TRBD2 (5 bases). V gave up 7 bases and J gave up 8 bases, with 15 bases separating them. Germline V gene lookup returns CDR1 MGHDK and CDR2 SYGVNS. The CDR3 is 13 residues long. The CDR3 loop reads CASIRTGRDEQFF. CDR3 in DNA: TGTGCCAGCATCAGGACTGGTCGGGATGAGCAGTTCTTC.

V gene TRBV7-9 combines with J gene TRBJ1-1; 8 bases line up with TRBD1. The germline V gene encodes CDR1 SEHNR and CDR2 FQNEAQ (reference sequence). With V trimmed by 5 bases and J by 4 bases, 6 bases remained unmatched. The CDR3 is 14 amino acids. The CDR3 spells CASSPGGDVTEAFF. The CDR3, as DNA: TGTGCCAGCAGCCCAGGGGGCGACGTCACTGAAGCTTTCTTT. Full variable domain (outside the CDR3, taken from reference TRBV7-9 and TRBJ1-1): DTGVSQNPRHKITKRGQNVTFRCDPISEHNRLYWYRQTLGQGPEFLTYFQNEAQLEKSRLLSDRFSAERPKGSFSTLEIQRTEQGDSAMYLCASSPGGDVTEAFFGQGTRLTVV.

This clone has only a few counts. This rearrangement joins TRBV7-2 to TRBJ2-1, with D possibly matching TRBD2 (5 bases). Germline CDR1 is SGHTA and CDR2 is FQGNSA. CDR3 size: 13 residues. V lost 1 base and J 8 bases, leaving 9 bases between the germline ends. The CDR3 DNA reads TGTGCCAGCAGCTTAGAAGGCGGGTATGAGCAGTTCTTC. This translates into CASSLEGGYEQFF.

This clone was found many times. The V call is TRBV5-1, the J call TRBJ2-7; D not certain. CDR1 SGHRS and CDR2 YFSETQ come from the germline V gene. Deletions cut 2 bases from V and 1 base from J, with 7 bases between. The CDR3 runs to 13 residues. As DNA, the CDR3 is TGCGCCAGCAGCTTTGAAGAGTCCTACGAGCAGTACTTC. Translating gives CASSFEESYEQYF.

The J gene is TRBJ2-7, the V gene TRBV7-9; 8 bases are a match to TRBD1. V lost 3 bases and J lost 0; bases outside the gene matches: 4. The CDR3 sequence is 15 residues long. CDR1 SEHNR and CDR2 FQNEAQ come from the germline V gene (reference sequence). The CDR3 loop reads CASSLGTGRSYEQYF. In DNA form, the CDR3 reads TGTGCCAGCAGCTTGGGGACAGGCCGCTCCTACGAGCAGTACTTC.